This T cell receptor (beta chain) was profiled in a study of beta chain features in type 1 diabetes. Overall study findings and caveats: Type 1 diabetes patients had moderately but significantly shorter TCRB CDR3s in all four CD4+ subsets. Across patients, naive, central memory and Treg TCRB repertoires exhibited apparently greater similarity than was observed across healthy donors.

What was sequenced were expressed TCRB transcripts, since all of the isolated RNA had been reverse transcribed. Some clones are missing from TCRdb's copy, which holds only in-frame ones; the method was immunoSEQ multiplex PCR. The profile shows 20,000 to 25,000 clones, about 50% of them singletons. This clone has a handful of counts. Its antigen is not known. The germline gives CDR1 SGHRS, CDR2 YFSETQ. Trimming took 0 bases from V and 4 from J, leaving 11 bases between them. This CDR3 comprises 15 residues. The sample comprised stem cell memory CD4+ T cells from blood. The receptor's source is a man aged 18-30 years with type 1 diabetes. V and J are TRBV5-1 and TRBJ1-5, with D tentatively TRBD1 (6 bases). The CDR3 DNA is TGCGCCAGCAGCTTGGTGGGGGCAAAAAATCAGCCCCAGCATTTT. Translation gives CASSLVGAKNQPQHF. Supplemented by reference TRBV5-1 and TRBJ1-5, the full variable domain reads KAGVTQTPRYLIKTRGQQVTLSCSPISGHRSVSWYQQTPGQGLQFLFEYFSETQRNKGNFPGRFSGRQFSNSRSEMNVSTLELGDSALYLCASSLVGAKNQPQHFGDGTRLSIL.